These 8 T cell receptor beta chains originate from one sample sequenced in a study of human T cells and chemical hapten exposure. As for time point: healthy volunteer bleed at 2 weeks. The study extracted total RNA from unfractionated whole blood. Via MiXCR, TCRdb re-called the RACE reads, giving one row per CDR3 protein. The sample lists 130,000 or so distinct CDR3 sequences, 8.5% to 9.5% occurring once. Specimen: whole blood. These receptors came from a male donor in good health. Some clones in this sample may be carry-over from other donors' samples.

This clonotype came up many times. V and J are TRBV19 and TRBJ1-2, with 7 bases lining up with TRBD1. V trimming: 3 bases; J trimming: 4 bases; junction bases outside the gene matches: 8. This CDR3 contains 15 residues. Per germline, CDR1 LNHDA and CDR2 SQIVND (reference sequence). The CDR3 DNA follows: TGTGCCAGTAGTATCGCAGACCAGGGGGTCTATGGCTACACCTTC. Amino acid sequence: CASSIADQGVYGYTF.

With respect to this clonotype: An end of the junction differs from the germline gene, which may be a read error. This chain joins TRBV11-1 and TRBJ2-1; 12 positions agree with TRBD2. Germline loops: CDR1 SGHAT, CDR2 FQDESV (reference sequence). The CDR3 runs to 15 residues. The CDR3 sequence is CANSRTSGAYNEQFF. For the CDR3, the DNA is TGTGCCAACAGCCGGACTAGCGGGGCATACAATGAGCAGTTCTTC.

This clonotype was detected a few times. V and J are TRBV7-9 and TRBJ2-7; D gene uncertain. This CDR3 contains 13 residues. Germline-derived CDR1 and CDR2 are SEHNR and FQNEAQ (reference sequence). V lost 2 bases and J lost 0, with 5 bases in between. The CDR3 is CASSLPTSYEQYF. The DNA of the CDR3 is TGTGCCAGCAGCTTACCCACCTCCTACGAGCAGTACTTC. The whole variable domain, filled in from reference TRBV7-9 and TRBJ2-7, reads DTGVSQNPRHKITKRGQNVTFRCDPISEHNRLYWYRQTLGQGPEFLTYFQNEAQLEKSRLLSDRFSAERPKGSFSTLEIQRTEQGDSAMYLCASSLPTSYEQYFGPGTRLTVT.

The chain is built from TRBV7-3 and TRBJ2-1; 11 positions agree with TRBD1. The germline gives CDR1 SGHTA, CDR2 FQGTGA. The ends lost 4 bases at V and 8 bases at J; junction bases unmatched: 4. The CDR3 extends over 14 amino acids. The CDR3 loop is CASSWGTGGYEQFF. CDR3 DNA: TGTGCCAGCAGCTGGGGGACAGGGGGGTATGAGCAGTTCTTC.

The V call is TRBV5-1, the J call TRBJ2-7, with D perhaps matching TRBD2 (6 bases). Per the germline V gene, CDR1 is SGHRS and CDR2 is YFSETQ. The ends were cut back, 0 bases at V and 5 bases at J, with 12 bases in the middle. CDR3 length: 14 residues. In DNA form, the CDR3 reads TGCGCCAGCAGCTTGGGGCAGGGAGGCGACGAGCAGTACTTC. It codes for CASSLGQGGDEQYF.

The rearrangement uses TRBV6-2 or TRBV6-3 and TRBJ2-1, with D perhaps being TRBD1 or TRBD2 (5 bases each). The V gene lost 5 bases and the J gene lost 5 bases, with 16 bases spanning the gap. The germline V gene encodes CDR1 MNHEY and CDR2 SVGEGT. This CDR3 has 15 amino acids. The CDR3 loop is CASSPGTPANNEQFF. CDR3 DNA: TGTGCCAGCAGTCCCGGGACGCCGGCTAACAATGAGCAGTTCTTC.

The chain uses TRBV12-3 or TRBV12-4 and TRBJ2-3; 9 nucleotides line up with TRBD1. The CDR3 is 13 residues long. With 10 bases clipped from V and 3 bases from J, the junction kept 5 bases outside the gene matches. The CDR3, as DNA: TGTGCCACCAAGACAGGGGGAACAGATACGCAGTATTTT. This sequence encodes CATKTGGTDTQYF.

The V call is TRBV29-1, the J call TRBJ2-1; the D gene is possibly TRBD2 (6 bases). The ends were cut back, 4 bases at V and 9 bases at J, with 19 bases in the middle. The CDR3 runs to 14 residues. Germline V gene sequence: CDR1 SQVTM, CDR2 ANQGSEA. The chain's CDR3 is CSVVGLAVGSEQFF. DNA for the CDR3: TGCAGCGTTGTAGGGCTAGCCGTCGGGAGTGAGCAGTTCTTC.